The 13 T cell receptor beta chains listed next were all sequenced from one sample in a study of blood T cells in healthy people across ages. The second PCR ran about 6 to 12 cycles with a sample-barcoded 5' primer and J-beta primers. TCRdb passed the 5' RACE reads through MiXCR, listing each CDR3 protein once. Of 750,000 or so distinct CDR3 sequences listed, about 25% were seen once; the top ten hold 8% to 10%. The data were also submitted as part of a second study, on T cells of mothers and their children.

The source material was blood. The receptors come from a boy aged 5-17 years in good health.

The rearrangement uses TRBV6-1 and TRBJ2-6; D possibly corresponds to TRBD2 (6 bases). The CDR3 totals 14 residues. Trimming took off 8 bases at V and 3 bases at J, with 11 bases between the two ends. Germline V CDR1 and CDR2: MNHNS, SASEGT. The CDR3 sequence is CASSRDSGANVLTF. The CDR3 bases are TGTGCCAGCTCGCGGGATAGTGGGGCCAACGTCCTGACTTTC.

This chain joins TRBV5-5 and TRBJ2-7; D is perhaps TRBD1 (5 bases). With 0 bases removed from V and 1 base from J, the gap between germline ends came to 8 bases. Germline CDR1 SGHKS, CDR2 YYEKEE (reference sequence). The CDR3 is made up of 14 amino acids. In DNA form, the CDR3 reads TGTGCCAGCAGCTTGGGGACAATATCCTACGAGCAGTACTTC. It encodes CASSLGTISYEQYF. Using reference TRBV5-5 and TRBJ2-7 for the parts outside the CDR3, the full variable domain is DAGVTQSPTHLIKTRGQQVTLRCSPISGHKSVSWYQQVLGQGPQFIFQYYEKEERGRGNFPDRFSARQFPNYSSELNVNALLLGDSALYLCASSLGTISYEQYFGPGTRLTVT.

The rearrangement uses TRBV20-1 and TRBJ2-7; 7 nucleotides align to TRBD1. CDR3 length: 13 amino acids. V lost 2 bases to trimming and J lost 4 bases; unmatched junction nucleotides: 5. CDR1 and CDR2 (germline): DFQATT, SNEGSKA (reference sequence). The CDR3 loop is CSARRQGMYEQYF. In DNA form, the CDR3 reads TGCAGTGCTAGACGACAGGGCATGTACGAGCAGTACTTC.

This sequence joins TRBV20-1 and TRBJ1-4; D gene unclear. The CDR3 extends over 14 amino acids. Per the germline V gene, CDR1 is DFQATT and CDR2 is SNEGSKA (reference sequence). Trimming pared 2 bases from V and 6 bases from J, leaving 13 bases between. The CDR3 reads CSARSAGLYEKLFF. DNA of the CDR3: TGCAGTGCTAGATCGGCTGGTTTATATGAAAAACTGTTTTTT.

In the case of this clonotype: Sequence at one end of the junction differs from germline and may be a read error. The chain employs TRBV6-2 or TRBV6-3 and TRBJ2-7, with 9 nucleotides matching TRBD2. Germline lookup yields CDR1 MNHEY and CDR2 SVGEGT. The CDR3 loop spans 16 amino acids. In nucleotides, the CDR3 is TGTACCAGCAGTTACTTCGGGACTAGCACAGCCTACGAGCAGTACTTC. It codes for CTSSYFGTSTAYEQYF.

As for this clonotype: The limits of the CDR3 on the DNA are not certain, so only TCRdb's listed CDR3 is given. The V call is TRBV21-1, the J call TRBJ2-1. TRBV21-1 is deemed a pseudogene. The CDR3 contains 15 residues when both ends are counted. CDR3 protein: CASSVARGSYNEQFF.

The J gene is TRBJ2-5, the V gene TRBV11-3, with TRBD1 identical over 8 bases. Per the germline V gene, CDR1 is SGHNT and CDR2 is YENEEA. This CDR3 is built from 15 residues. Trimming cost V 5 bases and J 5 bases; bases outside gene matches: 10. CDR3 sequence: CASSLLQGAVETQYF. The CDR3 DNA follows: TGTGCCAGCAGCCTCCTCCAGGGGGCCGTGGAGACCCAGTACTTC.

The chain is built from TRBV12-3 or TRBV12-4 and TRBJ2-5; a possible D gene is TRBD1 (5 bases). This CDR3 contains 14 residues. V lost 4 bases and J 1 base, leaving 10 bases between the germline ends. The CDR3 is CASSSDGAQETQYF. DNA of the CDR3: TGTGCCAGCAGTTCAGATGGGGCCCAAGAGACCCAGTACTTC.

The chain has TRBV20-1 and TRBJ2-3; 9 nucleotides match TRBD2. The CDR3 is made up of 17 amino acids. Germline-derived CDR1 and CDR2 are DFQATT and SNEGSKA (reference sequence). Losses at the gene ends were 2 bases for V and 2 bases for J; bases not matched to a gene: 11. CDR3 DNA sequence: TGCAGTGCTAGAATCCCTTCTAGCGGGGTGGACACAGATACGCAGTATTTT. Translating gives CSARIPSSGVDTDTQYF.

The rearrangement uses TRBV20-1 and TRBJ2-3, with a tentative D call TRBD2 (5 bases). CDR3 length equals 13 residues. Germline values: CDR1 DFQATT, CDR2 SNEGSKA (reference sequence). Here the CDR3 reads CSTRRGTTDTQYF. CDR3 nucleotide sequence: TGCAGCACCCGACGGGGAACGACAGATACGCAGTATTTT.

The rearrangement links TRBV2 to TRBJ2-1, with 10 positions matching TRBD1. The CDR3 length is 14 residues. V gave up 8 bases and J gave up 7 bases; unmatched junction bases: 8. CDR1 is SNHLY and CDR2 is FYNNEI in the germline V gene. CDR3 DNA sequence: TGTGCCAGCCGACGACAGGGGGCGAAGAATGAGCAGTTCTTC. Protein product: CASRRQGAKNEQFF.

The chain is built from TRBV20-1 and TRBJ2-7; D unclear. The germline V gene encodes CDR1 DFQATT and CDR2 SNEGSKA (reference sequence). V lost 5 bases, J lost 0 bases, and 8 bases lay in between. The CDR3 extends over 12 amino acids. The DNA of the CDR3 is TGCAGTGCTGCCCCAGTCTCCTACGAGCAGTACTTC. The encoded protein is CSAAPVSYEQYF.

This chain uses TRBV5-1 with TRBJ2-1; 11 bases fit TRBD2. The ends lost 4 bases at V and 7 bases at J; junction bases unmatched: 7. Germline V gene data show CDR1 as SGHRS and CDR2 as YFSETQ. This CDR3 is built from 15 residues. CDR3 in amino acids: CASSATSGKGNEQFF. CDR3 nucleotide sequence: TGCGCCAGCAGCGCGACTAGCGGGAAGGGGAATGAGCAGTTCTTC.